The sequence of this T cell receptor beta chain was determined in a study of T-cell reconstitution after alpha-beta-depleted transplantation in children. Germline V gene sequence: CDR1 LGHNA, CDR2 YNFKEQ. The V gene lost 0 bases and the J gene lost 1 base, with 6 bases spanning the gap. The CDR3 runs 14 residues. Preparing the TCRbeta library involved the use of unique molecular identifiers. TCRdb itself ran the PCR reads through MiXCR, one entry per CDR3 protein. This table holds about 27,000 distinct CDR3 sequences, 5% to 7% found once. Sample share makes this clonotype medium-sized (0.01 to 0.1%). The specimen was PBMCs, mostly from graft donor cells, collected 180 days after TCRalphabeta/CD19-depleted stem cell transplant. This receptor was obtained from a male patient younger than 18 who had a stem cell transplant for acute myeloid leukemia, so the T cells may come from the graft donor. The chain combines TRBV4-2 with TRBJ1-1; no clear D gene. The CDR3 region is CASSQEPGNTEAFF. CDR3 DNA: TGTGCCAGCAGCCAAGAACCGGGGAACACTGAAGCTTTCTTT.